The next 5 T cell receptor beta chains were all read from a single sample in a study of blood T cell repertoires in COVID-19. Clones were read by immunoSEQ multiplex PCR, and TCRdb kept only the in-frame ones, dropping some. The profile shows approximately 38,000 clones, around 90% of them singletons. Sequencing input: peripheral blood. The receptors shown here come from a woman in her seventies with active COVID-19.

This chain uses TRBV2 with TRBJ2-1, with TRBD2 identical over 13 bases. CDR3 length: 17 residues. CDR1 and CDR2 from the germline V gene are SNHLY and FYNNEI. After removal of 5 bases from V and 9 bases from J, the junction contained 13 bases not matched to a gene. CDR3 DNA: TGTGCCAGCAGTCTGGGACTGGGACTAGCGGGGAGAGGTGAGCAGTTCTTC. Translated: CASSLGLGLAGRGEQFF.

This rearrangement joins TRBV5-1 to TRBJ2-3; 7 bases are shared with TRBD2. The CDR3 is made up of 14 amino acids. The V gene end was trimmed by 4 bases and the J gene end by 2 bases; junction bases not matched to a gene: 4. Germline values: CDR1 SGHRS, CDR2 YFSETQ. CDR3 coding DNA: TGCGCCAGCAGCGGACTAGACTACACAGATACGCAGTATTTT. It translates to CASSGLDYTDTQYF.

V gene TRBV4-3 combines with J gene TRBJ1-5; D unresolved. V lost 1 base to trimming and J lost 9 bases, with 10 bases between them. CDR1 LGHNA and CDR2 YSLEER come from the germline V gene. The CDR3 is 13 amino acids. The CDR3 protein is CASSQGRLGPQHF. The DNA of the CDR3 is TGCGCCAGCAGCCAAGGACGCCTAGGGCCCCAGCATTTT.

The chain joins TRBV3-1 (or the pseudogene TRBV3-2) to TRBJ2-1, with 8 positions matching TRBD2. This CDR3 has 17 amino acids. The V and J ends lost 1 base and 7 bases, in that order; junction bases with no gene match: 12. Per germline, CDR1 LGHDT and CDR2 YNNKEL (reference sequence). CDR3 in amino acids: CASSQGGLARGGNEQFF. The CDR3 DNA reads TGTGCCAGCAGCCAAGGAGGACTAGCTCGAGGGGGGAATGAGCAGTTCTTC.

This chain links TRBV19 with TRBJ2-2, with TRBD1 identical over 7 bases. Trimming took 4 bases from V and 1 from J; bases not matched to a gene: 3. Per germline, CDR1 LNHDA and CDR2 SQIVND (reference sequence). The CDR3 is 15 amino acids. Here the CDR3 DNA reads TGTGCCAGTAGTAGGGGACAGTTGAACACCGGGGAGCTGTTTTTT. Translating gives CASSRGQLNTGELFF.